Listed here are 22 T cell receptor beta chains from one sample, sequenced in a study of shared T cell receptors in the human thymus. Data came from immunoSEQ multiplex PCR; TCRdb stores just in-frame clones and leaves some out. This table has roughly 700,000 clones, around nine tenths appearing once. These data also formed part of another study, on human thymus T cells.

The sequenced sample was thymocytes. These receptors all stem from a boy younger than two with a congenital heart defect.

The chain is built from TRBV29-1 and TRBJ1-1; a possible D gene is TRBD1 (5 bases). Germline V CDR1 and CDR2: SQVTM, ANQGSEA. The germline V and J ends were trimmed by 4 bases and 6 bases, with 9 bases remaining between them. This CDR3 is built from 11 residues. CDR3 amino acids: CSVAWGAEAFF. CDR3 coding DNA: TGCAGCGTTGCTTGGGGGGCTGAAGCTTTCTTT. Drawing the rest from reference TRBV29-1 and TRBJ1-1, the complete variable domain is SAVISQKPSRDICQRGTSLTIQCQVDSQVTMMFWYRQQPGQSLTLIATANQGSEATYESGFVIDKFPISRPNLTFSTLTVSNMSPEDSSIYLCSVAWGAEAFFGQGTRLTVV.

The chain is built from TRBV19 and TRBJ2-4; 12 bases are a match to TRBD2. The CDR3 length is 13 residues. Germline values: CDR1 LNHDA, CDR2 SQIVND (reference sequence). Trimming took 6 bases from V and 8 from J; bases not matched to a gene: 2. The CDR3, as DNA: TGTGCCAGTAGATCTAGCGGGAGGGACATTCAGTACTTC. Translating gives CASRSSGRDIQYF. Using reference TRBV19 and TRBJ2-4 for the parts outside the CDR3, the full variable domain is DGGITQSPKYLFRKEGQNVTLSCEQNLNHDAMYWYRQDPGQGLRLIYYSQIVNDFQKGDIAEGYSVSREKKESFPLTVTSAQKNPTAFYLCASRSSGRDIQYFGAGTRLSVL.

The chain is built from TRBV30 and TRBJ1-1; the D gene is possibly TRBD1 (6 bases). The CDR3 extends over 14 amino acids. V lost 3 bases, J lost 0 bases, and 11 bases lay in between. Germline V gene data show CDR1 as GTSNPN and CDR2 as SVGIG (reference sequence). CDR3 nucleotide sequence: TGTGCCTGGAGCGGGGGGCGGTTGAACACTGAAGCTTTCTTT. It translates to CAWSGGRLNTEAFF.

This chain uses TRBV4-1 with TRBJ2-7; no reliable D call. CDR3 length: 13 amino acids. Deletions cut 2 bases from V and 5 bases from J, with 10 bases between. The germline V gene encodes CDR1 MGHRA and CDR2 YSYEKL. The CDR3 region has the DNA TGCGCCAGCAGCCAATTCCTTTTAGACGAGCAGTACTTC. Its protein is CASSQFLLDEQYF.

The chain combines TRBV29-1 with TRBJ2-2; D remains unclear. The CDR3 loop spans 12 amino acids. Trimming shortened V by 7 bases and J by 4 bases, and 10 bases separated the two germline ends. Germline values: CDR1 SQVTM, CDR2 ANQGSEA. CDR3 sequence (DNA): TGCAGCGCGCCCGCGAGCACCGGGGAGCTGTTTTTT. Residues: CSAPASTGELFF.

V gene TRBV9 combines with J gene TRBJ2-3; 9 bases match TRBD2. The germline V gene encodes CDR1 SGDLS and CDR2 YYNGEE. V dropped 2 bases and J dropped 4; count of bases not matched to a gene: 8. The CDR3 consists of 16 residues. CDR3 region: CASSVSGREGSDTQYF. The CDR3 nucleotides read TGTGCCAGCAGCGTTAGCGGGAGAGAGGGGTCAGATACGCAGTATTTT. The full variable domain, completed using reference TRBV9 and TRBJ2-3, is DSGVTQTPKHLITATGQRVTLRCSPRSGDLSVYWYQQSLDQGLQFLIQYYNGEERAKGNILERFSAQQFPDLHSELNLSSLELGDSALYFCASSVSGREGSDTQYFGPGTRLTVL.

The rearrangement links TRBV6-5 to TRBJ2-7, with TRBD1 as a possible D gene (5 bases). Germline lookup yields CDR1 MNHEY and CDR2 SVGAGI. The V end lost 10 bases, the J end lost 2 bases, and 15 bases lay between the germline ends. The CDR3 spans 13 residues. The CDR3 region has the DNA TGTGCCAACTCGGGCAGGGCCGCCTACGAGCAGTACTTC. Amino acid sequence: CANSGRAAYEQYF.

This clone occurred once. The chain uses TRBV19 and TRBJ2-5; 7 bases align to TRBD2. The V and J ends lost 7 bases and 2 bases, in that order; junction bases with no gene match: 7. The CDR3 has 14 residues. The germline V gene encodes CDR1 LNHDA and CDR2 SQIVND (reference sequence). The CDR3 reads CASKGGSRQETQYF. The CDR3 bases are TGTGCCAGTAAGGGCGGGAGTCGGCAAGAGACCCAGTACTTC.

This clone has a handful of counts. The V and J genes are TRBV28 and TRBJ2-1; no reliable D call. Germline V lookup: CDR1 MDHEN, CDR2 SYDVKM. Between the trimmed V and J ends, which lost 8 bases and 5 bases, there was a span of 16 bases. The CDR3 extends over 14 amino acids. CDR3 residues: CASAVRRTNNEQFF. CDR3 coding DNA: TGTGCCAGCGCAGTCAGGCGCACAAACAATGAGCAGTTCTTC.

This chain joins TRBV6-1 and TRBJ1-5; D not resolved. Trimming cost V 6 bases and J 0 bases, with 9 bases left between them. CDR1 and CDR2 (germline): MNHNS, SASEGT. The CDR3 is 14 residues long. As DNA, the CDR3 is TGTGCCAGCAGCCCGGCGGATAGCAATCAGCCCCAGCATTTT. Translation gives CASSPADSNQPQHF.

The chain joins TRBV6-6 to TRBJ2-3; tentative D call: TRBD2 (5 bases). Trimming shortened V by 5 bases and J by 3 bases, and 15 bases separated the two germline ends. CDR3 size: 15 residues. CDR1 and CDR2 from the germline V gene are MNHNY and SVGAGI (reference sequence). CDR3 residues: CASSGGQVGTDTQYF. DNA of the CDR3: TGTGCCAGCAGTGGCGGGCAGGTGGGGACAGATACGCAGTATTTT.

This chain links TRBV30 with TRBJ2-1; TRBD2 matches at 12 bases. Unmatched junction bases numbered 11, after V lost 2 bases and J lost 3 bases. The CDR3 totals 18 residues. Germline CDR1 GTSNPN, CDR2 SVGIG (reference sequence). Here the CDR3 reads CAWSFHVTSGRLYNEQFF. In DNA, the CDR3 is TGTGCCTGGAGTTTCCACGTGACTAGCGGGAGACTCTACAATGAGCAGTTCTTC.

The V and J genes are TRBV4-3 and TRBJ2-3; 11 nucleotides align to TRBD2. This CDR3 region has 17 residues. Germline-derived CDR1 and CDR2 are LGHNA and YSLEER. V trimming: 0 bases; J trimming: 2 bases; junction bases outside the gene matches: 4. This CDR3 reads CASSQEGLAELTDTQYF. The CDR3 region has the DNA TGCGCCAGCAGCCAAGAGGGACTAGCGGAACTCACAGATACGCAGTATTTT.

This clone was seen a single time. The chain has TRBV7-2 and TRBJ2-7; D gene uncertain. The CDR3 sequence is 14 residues long. With 7 bases removed from V and 3 bases from J, the gap between germline ends came to 16 bases. The germline V gene encodes CDR1 SGHTA and CDR2 FQGNSA. The CDR3 DNA reads as TGTGCCAGCACCCAACATGAGACTTTCTACGAGCAGTACTTC. Amino acids: CASTQHETFYEQYF.

The rearrangement links TRBV7-2 to TRBJ2-7; D is ambiguous. CDR3 length: 17 residues. V was clipped by 0 bases and J by 2 bases, with 17 bases between them. From germline, CDR1 is SGHTA and CDR2 FQGNSA. CDR3 nucleotide sequence: TGTGCCAGCAGCTTAGCGAGGCAGCGTTCTTTCCCCTACGAGCAGTACTTC. This gives the protein CASSLARQRSFPYEQYF.

This rearrangement joins TRBV6-5 to TRBJ1-2; TRBD1 matches at 8 bases. Germline trimming cut 6 bases from V and 6 bases from J; bases unmatched to any gene: 6. This CDR3 contains 13 residues. Germline V CDR1 and CDR2: MNHEY, SVGAGI. The CDR3: CASRTQGAHGYTF. The CDR3 coding sequence is TGTGCCAGCAGGACCCAGGGGGCCCATGGCTACACCTTC.

The V call is TRBV4-2, the J call TRBJ2-3; 8 nucleotides align to TRBD2. The CDR3 length is 20 residues. Germline V lookup: CDR1 LGHNA, CDR2 YNFKEQ. With 1 base clipped from V and 0 bases from J, the junction kept 15 bases outside the gene matches. CDR3 in amino acids: CASSQGPGSGAPPSTDTQYF. The DNA of the CDR3 is TGTGCCAGCAGCCAAGGGCCGGGTAGCGGGGCCCCTCCGAGCACAGATACGCAGTATTTT.

The chain carries TRBV6-1 and TRBJ1-2; 9 nucleotides match TRBD1. Looked up from germline, CDR1 is MNHNS and CDR2 is SASEGT. The length of the CDR3 is 15 residues. V was pared by 6 bases and J by 8 bases, with 13 bases of the junction left unmatched. Here the CDR3 reads CASRPWRDRDLGYTF. As DNA, the CDR3 is TGTGCCAGCAGGCCATGGAGGGACAGGGATCTGGGCTACACCTTC.

This sequence joins TRBV4-2 and TRBJ2-1; D is perhaps TRBD2 (6 bases). In germline, CDR1 is LGHNA, CDR2 YNFKEQ. V was clipped by 3 bases and J by 2 bases, with 20 bases between them. The CDR3 covers 18 residues. The CDR3 coding sequence is TGTGCCAGCAGCCACAAGAGCCTTCGGGAGTGGACCTACAATGAGCAGTTCTTC. Protein product: CASSHKSLREWTYNEQFF.

This clone was detected a few times. The V call is TRBV7-9, the J call TRBJ2-4; no firm D call. CDR1 and CDR2 from the germline V gene are SEHNR and FQNEAQ (reference sequence). Trimming took off 5 bases at V and 0 bases at J, with 11 bases between the two ends. This CDR3 comprises 15 residues. The chain's CDR3 is CASSQDLLAKNIQYF. The CDR3 DNA sequence: TGTGCCAGCAGCCAAGATCTACTAGCCAAAAACATTCAGTACTTC.

This clone showed up just a few times. The V and J genes are TRBV18 and TRBJ1-1, with 7 bases matching TRBD1. V was pared by 2 bases and J by 1 base, with 7 bases of the junction left unmatched. The germline gives CDR1 KGHSH, CDR2 LQKENI. The CDR3 is 16 residues long. The CDR3 DNA reads as TGTGCCAGCTCACCATTTCCCGGGACAGCGAACACTGAAGCTTTCTTT. This translates into CASSPFPGTANTEAFF. Full variable domain (rest looked up from reference TRBV18 and TRBJ1-1): NAGVMQNPRHLVRRRGQEARLRCSPMKGHSHVYWYRQLPEEGLKFMVYLQKENIIDESGMPKERFSAEFPKEGPSILRIQQVVRGDSAAYFCASSPFPGTANTEAFFGQGTRLTVV.

V gene TRBV6-1 combines with J gene TRBJ1-3; D possibly corresponds to TRBD1 (5 bases). Trimming cost V 4 bases and J 1 base, with 11 bases left between them. The length of the CDR3 is 15 residues. Germline values: CDR1 MNHNS, CDR2 SASEGT. Here the CDR3 reads CASSAETGSGNTIYF. CDR3 coding DNA: TGTGCCAGCAGTGCGGAAACAGGTTCTGGAAACACCATATATTTT.